Each of the 5 T cell receptor beta chains below was sequenced from the same sample in a study of blood T cell repertoires in COVID-19. Sequencing was performed with immunoSEQ multiplex PCR; in TCRdb, only in-frame clones are kept and a portion is missing. The sample records 90,000 to 120,000 clones, 80% to 85% being singletons. The sequenced sample consisted of peripheral blood. The receptors derive from a human donor in a cohort sampled during active COVID-19.

This sequence joins TRBV30 and TRBJ2-5; 10 positions match TRBD2. V gave up 5 bases and J gave up 4 bases; unmatched junction bases: 4. This CDR3 contains 13 residues. In germline, CDR1 is GTSNPN, CDR2 SVGIG (reference sequence). The CDR3 loop is CAWGSSGRETQYF. Here the CDR3 DNA reads TGTGCCTGGGGTTCTAGCGGGAGAGAGACCCAGTACTTC.

The chain is built from TRBV7-6 and TRBJ1-1; TRBD1 matches 11 bases. V lost 5 bases to trimming and J lost 10 bases; unmatched junction nucleotides: 12. There are 15 residues in the CDR3. The germline V gene has CDR1 SGHVS and CDR2 FNYEAQ. The CDR3 nucleotides are TGTGCCAGCAGCCTCGACTTGGGACAGGGGGGCACAGCTTTCTTT. The encoded protein is CASSLDLGQGGTAFF.

The CDR3 nucleotides read TGTGCCAGCAGCTCACCGGGACAGATCACAGATACGCAGTATTTT. This gives the protein CASSSPGQITDTQYF. The rearrangement links TRBV13 to TRBJ2-3; 7 bases are shared with TRBD1. J was trimmed by 2 bases and V by 4 bases; bases with no gene match: 6. The CDR3 has 15 amino acids. Germline assignment: CDR1 PRHDT and CDR2 FYEKMQ (reference sequence). Using reference TRBV13 and TRBJ2-3 for the parts outside the CDR3, the full variable domain is AAGVIQSPRHLIKEKRETATLKCYPIPRHDTVYWYQQGPGQDPQFLISFYEKMQSDKGSIPDRFSAQQFSDYHSELNMSSLELGDSALYFCASSSPGQITDTQYFGPGTRLTVL.

This chain joins TRBV2 and TRBJ2-1, with TRBD1 matching over 8 bases. V lost 5 bases to trimming and J lost 3 bases; unmatched junction nucleotides: 12. This CDR3 region has 17 residues. The germline V gene encodes CDR1 SNHLY and CDR2 FYNNEI. The DNA for the CDR3 is TGTGCCAGCAGTAGACAGGGGCCGGCGGGTCTCTACAATGAGCAGTTCTTC. Translating gives CASSRQGPAGLYNEQFF.

The rearrangement uses TRBV10-3 and TRBJ1-2, with D perhaps TRBD1 (6 bases). The CDR3 is 14 amino acids. Trimming pared 7 bases from V and 2 bases from J, leaving 14 bases between. The germline V gene encodes CDR1 ENHRY and CDR2 SYGVKD. For the CDR3, the DNA is TGTGCCATCATGAACGGGACAAACAACTATGGCTACACCTTC. Amino acids: CAIMNGTNNYGYTF.